The rows below give T cell receptor beta chains drawn from one sample of a study of beta chain features in type 1 diabetes. The protocol was immunoSEQ multiplex PCR, while the TCRdb copy is restricted to in-frame clones and leaves out a portion. Of 150,000 to 200,000 clones listed, less than 9.5% are singletons. Input material: central memory CD4+ T cells from blood. All receptors derive from a woman between 40 and 55 years old with type 1 diabetes. Each CDR3 is given with its conserved first and last residue. A D gene is named only where the DNA matches it firmly. A row's size may be missing; if present it is once, few, many or a size class.

j_gene: TRBJ2-4
abundance: -
v_gene: TRBV4-1
d_gene: TRBD2
CDR3aa: CASSQDVIAGRAKNIQYF
CDR3nt: TGCGCCAGCAGCCAAGATGTAATAGCGGGAAGAGCCAAAAACATTCAGTACTTC

j_gene: TRBJ2-2
abundance: -
v_gene: TRBV7-2
d_gene: -
CDR3aa: CASSLAQGTGELFF
CDR3nt: TGTGCCAGCAGCTTAGCCCAGGGCACCGGGGAGCTGTTTTTT

j_gene: TRBJ2-7
abundance: few
v_gene: TRBV30
d_gene: -
CDR3aa: CAWSALQGPYEQYF
CDR3nt: TGTGCCTGGAGTGCCTTACAGGGCCCCTACGAGCAGTACTTC

j_gene: TRBJ2-3
abundance: -
v_gene: TRBV28
d_gene: -
CDR3aa: CASKGEADTQYF
CDR3nt: TGTGCCAGCAAAGGAGAGGCAGATACGCAGTATTTT

j_gene: TRBJ2-5
abundance: -
v_gene: TRBV4-1
d_gene: -
CDR3aa: CASSQEASAETQYF
CDR3nt: TGCGCCAGCAGCCAAGAGGCTAGCGCCGAGACCCAGTACTTC

j_gene: TRBJ2-3
abundance: many
v_gene: TRBV7-9
d_gene: TRBD2
CDR3aa: CASSPHRLAGGFTDTQYF
CDR3nt: TGTGCCAGCAGCCCCCACCGTCTAGCGGGAGGGTTCACAGATACGCAGTATTTT

j_gene: TRBJ1-2
abundance: few
v_gene: TRBV27
d_gene: -
CDR3aa: CASSRGRGANYGYTF
CDR3nt: TGTGCCAGCAGCCGAGGACGGGGGGCAAACTATGGCTACACCTTC

j_gene: TRBJ2-2
abundance: few
v_gene: TRBV7-3
d_gene: -
CDR3aa: CASSLRSGGTGELFF
CDR3nt: TGTGCCAGCAGCTTACGGAGTGGTGGTACCGGGGAGCTGTTTTTT

j_gene: TRBJ2-7
abundance: -
v_gene: TRBV7-9
d_gene: TRBD1
CDR3aa: CASSALGQGSYEQYF
CDR3nt: TGTGCCAGCAGCGCGCTGGGACAGGGTAGTTACGAGCAGTACTTC

j_gene: TRBJ2-1
abundance: few
v_gene: TRBV2
d_gene: -
CDR3aa: CASSVMPRREQFF
CDR3nt: TGTGCCAGCAGTGTCATGCCCCGTCGGGAGCAGTTCTTC

j_gene: TRBJ1-4
abundance: -
v_gene: TRBV19
d_gene: -
CDR3aa: CASSPGDLSNEKLFF
CDR3nt: TGTGCCAGTAGTCCTGGAGACCTAAGCAATGAAAAACTGTTTTTT

j_gene: TRBJ1-1
abundance: -
v_gene: TRBV5-1
d_gene: -
CDR3aa: CASSWEGNTEAFF
CDR3nt: TGCGCCAGCAGCTGGGAGGGGAACACTGAAGCTTTCTTT

j_gene: TRBJ2-7
abundance: -
v_gene: TRBV11-2
d_gene: -
CDR3aa: CASSLDITESYEQYF
CDR3nt: TGTGCCAGCAGCTTAGATATCACAGAGTCCTACGAGCAGTACTTC

j_gene: TRBJ2-2
abundance: few
v_gene: TRBV7-2
d_gene: -
CDR3aa: CASSPVRSGELFF
CDR3nt: TGTGCCAGCAGCCCCGTACGGTCCGGGGAGCTGTTTTTT

j_gene: TRBJ1-2
abundance: -
v_gene: TRBV28
d_gene: -
CDR3aa: CASSNPTAPYGYTF
CDR3nt: TGTGCCAGCAGTAATCCGACAGCCCCCTATGGCTACACCTTC

j_gene: TRBJ2-7
abundance: -
v_gene: TRBV11-2
d_gene: TRBD1
CDR3aa: CASSLAGTGPYEQYF
CDR3nt: TGTGCCAGCAGCCTAGCCGGGACAGGTCCTTACGAGCAGTACTTC

j_gene: TRBJ1-5
abundance: -
v_gene: TRBV25-1
d_gene: TRBD1
CDR3aa: CASSARDRGSNQPQHF
CDR3nt: TGTGCCAGCAGTGCCCGAGACAGGGGTAGCAATCAGCCCCAGCATTTT

j_gene: TRBJ2-7
abundance: -
v_gene: TRBV4-1
d_gene: -
CDR3aa: CASSQDKGSWTVIYEQYF
CDR3nt: TGCGCCAGCAGCCAAGATAAGGGATCATGGACAGTAATCTACGAGCAGTACTTC

j_gene: TRBJ1-1
abundance: few
v_gene: TRBV6-6
d_gene: -
CDR3aa: CASRGAGNTEAFF
CDR3nt: TGTGCCAGCAGGGGGGCGGGCAACACTGAAGCTTTCTTT

j_gene: TRBJ2-7
abundance: few
v_gene: TRBV5-4
d_gene: TRBD1
CDR3aa: CASSPTGASSYEQYF
CDR3nt: TGTGCCAGCAGCCCTACAGGGGCCAGCTCCTACGAGCAGTACTTC

j_gene: TRBJ2-7
abundance: -
v_gene: TRBV29-1
d_gene: -
CDR3aa: CSVVLSYEQYF
CDR3nt: TGCAGCGTTGTTCTGTCCTACGAGCAGTACTTC

j_gene: TRBJ2-1
abundance: -
v_gene: TRBV6-6
d_gene: -
CDR3aa: CASSYGGRSSYNEQFF
CDR3nt: TGTGCCAGCAGTTACGGGGGCCGGAGCTCCTACAATGAGCAGTTCTTC

j_gene: TRBJ2-3
abundance: -
v_gene: TRBV4-3
d_gene: TRBD2
CDR3aa: CASSPGLAGSGGTDTQYF
CDR3nt: TGCGCCAGCAGCCCTGGACTAGCGGGATCCGGAGGCACAGATACGCAGTATTTT

j_gene: TRBJ2-1
abundance: few
v_gene: TRBV15
d_gene: -
CDR3aa: CAIRQSSYNEQFF
CDR3nt: TGTGCCATCCGACAAAGCTCCTACAATGAGCAGTTCTTC

j_gene: TRBJ2-4
abundance: -
v_gene: TRBV28
d_gene: TRBD1
CDR3aa: CASSLRDSLNIQYF
CDR3nt: TGTGCCAGCAGTTTACGGGACAGCCTAAACATTCAGTACTTC

j_gene: TRBJ2-1
abundance: few
v_gene: TRBV7-6
d_gene: -
CDR3aa: CASSLGHPYNEQFF
CDR3nt: TGTGCCAGCAGCTTGGGACACCCATACAATGAGCAGTTCTTC

j_gene: TRBJ1-1
abundance: -
v_gene: TRBV4-2
d_gene: -
CDR3aa: CASSQETGGPEAFF
CDR3nt: TGTGCCAGCAGCCAAGAGACAGGCGGCCCTGAAGCTTTCTTT

j_gene: TRBJ2-2
abundance: few
v_gene: TRBV29-1
d_gene: TRBD2
CDR3aa: CSVARAGTNTGELFF
CDR3nt: TGCAGCGTTGCACGAGCGGGGACGAACACCGGGGAGCTGTTTTTT

j_gene: TRBJ2-2
abundance: few
v_gene: TRBV5-1
d_gene: -
CDR3aa: CASSQGYGELFF
CDR3nt: TGCGCCAGCAGCCAGGGATACGGGGAGCTGTTTTTT

j_gene: TRBJ2-5
abundance: -
v_gene: TRBV10-3
d_gene: TRBD1
CDR3aa: CAISPGTGGLETQYF
CDR3nt: TGTGCCATCAGCCCCGGGACAGGGGGCTTAGAGACCCAGTACTTC

j_gene: TRBJ1-5
abundance: few
v_gene: TRBV28
d_gene: -
CDR3aa: CASRTGQQPQHF
CDR3nt: TGTGCCAGCAGAACCGGACAACAGCCCCAGCATTTT

j_gene: TRBJ1-2
abundance: -
v_gene: TRBV14
d_gene: -
CDR3aa: CASSPGTGLQGGYTF
CDR3nt: TGTGCCAGCAGCCCCGGAACAGGTCTACAGGGTGGCTACACCTTC

j_gene: TRBJ2-7
abundance: -
v_gene: TRBV30
d_gene: TRBD2
CDR3aa: CAWSRAGGTYEQYF
CDR3nt: TGTGCCTGGAGTAGAGCGGGAGGAACTTACGAGCAGTACTTC

j_gene: TRBJ2-1
abundance: -
v_gene: TRBV7-2
d_gene: -
CDR3aa: CASSLPLYPGYNEQFF
CDR3nt: TGTGCCAGCAGCTTACCGCTCTACCCGGGATACAATGAGCAGTTCTTC

j_gene: TRBJ1-4
abundance: -
v_gene: TRBV5-1
d_gene: -
CDR3aa: CASSLQGTREKLFF
CDR3nt: TGCGCCAGCAGCTTGCAGGGGACAAGGGAAAAACTGTTTTTT

j_gene: TRBJ2-3
abundance: -
v_gene: TRBV7-9
d_gene: -
CDR3aa: CASSPSTGKADTQYF
CDR3nt: TGTGCCAGCAGCCCCTCCACAGGGAAGGCAGATACGCAGTATTTT

j_gene: TRBJ1-1
abundance: -
v_gene: TRBV18
d_gene: -
CDR3aa: CASSPLAVAGNTEAFF
CDR3nt: TGTGCCAGCTCACCACTTGCTGTCGCGGGGAACACTGAAGCTTTCTTT

j_gene: TRBJ2-2
abundance: many
v_gene: TRBV29-1
d_gene: -
CDR3aa: CSVGQGHGELFF
CDR3nt: TGCAGCGTTGGGCAGGGACACGGGGAGCTGTTTTTT

j_gene: TRBJ2-7
abundance: -
v_gene: TRBV5-1
d_gene: TRBD2
CDR3aa: CASSLEMFGGGGEQYF
CDR3nt: TGCGCCAGCAGCTTGGAGATGTTCGGGGGGGGAGGCGAGCAGTACTTC

j_gene: TRBJ1-2
abundance: -
v_gene: TRBV5-1
d_gene: -
CDR3aa: CASSLDGGRGGYGYTF
CDR3nt: TGCGCCAGCAGCTTGGATGGGGGCCGCGGGGGCTATGGCTACACCTTC

j_gene: TRBJ2-7
abundance: few
v_gene: TRBV18
d_gene: TRBD2
CDR3aa: CASSPQGVAGDEQYF
CDR3nt: TGTGCCAGCTCACCCCAAGGGGTAGCGGGAGACGAGCAGTACTTC

j_gene: TRBJ1-6
abundance: many
v_gene: TRBV7-2
d_gene: -
CDR3aa: CASSFGSASPLHF
CDR3nt: TGTGCCAGCAGCTTCGGAAGCGCTTCACCCCTCCACTTT

j_gene: TRBJ1-5
abundance: -
v_gene: TRBV18
d_gene: -
CDR3aa: CASSLASGEQPQHF
CDR3nt: TGTGCCAGCTCCCTTGCGTCAGGTGAACAGCCCCAGCATTTT

j_gene: TRBJ2-1
abundance: -
v_gene: TRBV7-3
d_gene: -
CDR3aa: CASSSQTSPNEQFF
CDR3nt: TGTGCCAGCAGCTCTCAAACTTCACCCAATGAGCAGTTCTTC

j_gene: TRBJ2-2
abundance: -
v_gene: TRBV5-6
d_gene: -
CDR3aa: CASSFNTGELFF
CDR3nt: TGTGCCAGCAGCTTTAATACCGGGGAGCTGTTTTTT